The clone carrying this TCR beta chain came up once. Its antigen remains unidentified. TCRdb keeps only in-frame clones here, not all; method: immunoSEQ multiplex PCR. The sample carries some 140,000 clones, roughly 86% recorded once. This record belongs to a study of cytomegalovirus exposure and HLA in healthy donors. The study, taken as a whole, reports: In vitro testing confirmed a few CMV-associated chains as specific for CMV antigens. With high specificity and sensitivity, the classifier reportedly diagnosed cytomegalovirus status. The TCR clusters that emerged in the first cohort tended, a later analysis found, to co-occur in the 120 or so validation repertoires.

The donors belonged to the approximately 120-subject validation cohort, separate from the approximately 700-subject first cohort. With 5 bases clipped from V and 6 bases from J, the junction kept 7 bases outside the gene matches. This CDR3 comprises 14 residues. Germline CDR1 and CDR2: MNHEY and SMNVEV (reference sequence). This chain connects TRBV27 to TRBJ1-2; 9 bases fit TRBD1. Material for sequencing was PBMCs. This clonotype originated in a woman aged 25 to 39 in good health and CMV-seronegative. The CDR3 nucleotides read TGTGCCAGCAGTCCACAGGGGGCGCACAATGGCTACACCTTC. Residues: CASSPQGAHNGYTF.